This TCR beta chain was profiled in a study of blood T cell repertoires in COVID-19. On the study more broadly: The United States, Italy and Spain supplied acute and convalescent COVID-19 samples. From T cells, B-cell-depleted T cells, or PBMCs came the material, which was cDNA or gDNA.

CDR1 LGHDT and CDR2 YNNKEL come from the germline V gene (reference sequence). The CDR3 is 15 amino acids. The ends were cut back, 0 bases at V and 8 bases at J, with 13 bases in the middle. This clone was detected only once. Original processing methods: The authors estimated nucleated cell counts from reference gene primer amplification. Method: immunoSEQ multiplex PCR; TCRdb's copy keeps in-frame clones and lacks some. V and J calls and clone size come straight from that table; D and trimming were deduced from the DNA. The sample includes under 85,000 clones, around 82% of them seen just once. The TCR comes from a man aged 50-59 years with active COVID-19. The chain has TRBV3-1 (or the pseudogene TRBV3-2) and TRBJ1-4, with D possibly being TRBD1 (5 bases). Sequencing was done on a sample of peripheral blood. The CDR3 region is CASSQDWGVGEKLFF. As DNA, the CDR3 is TGTGCCAGCAGCCAAGATTGGGGGGTCGGGGAAAAACTGTTTTTT.